This entry concerns a single T cell receptor beta chain. Its matching antigen is unknown. The record originates from a study of cytomegalovirus exposure and HLA in healthy donors. General study results and limits: A list of 164 TCR beta chains associated with cytomegalovirus was given. In a later analysis, first-cohort TCR clusters were found to tend to co-occur in the approximately 120 validation repertoires.

The data were produced by immunoSEQ multiplex PCR, yet TCRdb's version contains in-frame clones alone and is incomplete. The sample lists some 170,000 clones, just under 90% seen once, with approximately 10% in the top ten. This CDR3 has 15 residues. The germline V gene encodes CDR1 LGHNA and CDR2 YNFKEQ. V was clipped by 1 base and J by 1 base, with 11 bases between them. The chain has TRBV4-2 and TRBJ2-7; D is possibly TRBD2 (6 bases). The source is a woman aged 18-29 years in good health and CMV-seropositive. The sample comprised PBMCs. For the CDR3, the DNA is TGTGCCAGCAGCCAAGGGGAGGCCCTATCCTACGAGCAGTACTTC. Its protein is CASSQGEALSYEQYF.